A single sample gave rise to the 15 T cell receptor beta chains below, sequenced in a study of beta chain features in type 1 diabetes. Every bit of the isolated RNA underwent reverse transcription, so sequencing read expressed TCRB transcripts. Profiled with immunoSEQ multiplex PCR; TCRdb holds only in-frame clones, not every one. Here the sample spans 430,000 or so clones, over 9.5% being singletons. Sequenced sample: naive CD4+ T cells from blood. These receptors originate from a woman aged 18-30 years in good health.

This clone was detected a few times. The chain combines TRBV30 with TRBJ2-7; D remains ambiguous. Per the germline V gene, CDR1 is GTSNPN and CDR2 is SVGIG (reference sequence). This CDR3 contains 11 residues. Trimming removed 1 base from V and 3 bases from J, with 4 bases in between. CDR3 sequence reads: CAWSAGYEQYF. The CDR3 nucleotides read TGTGCCTGGAGTGCCGGCTACGAGCAGTACTTC.

V and J are TRBV7-2 and TRBJ2-1; D unclear. V was shortened by 3 bases and J by 6 bases, with 6 bases between the two germline ends. The germline CDR1 and CDR2 sequences are SGHTA and FQGNSA. This CDR3 has 12 residues. The CDR3 protein is CASSLPSNEQFF. The DNA for the CDR3 is TGTGCCAGCAGCTTGCCTAGCAATGAGCAGTTCTTC.

There are a few counts of this clone. The chain joins TRBV30 to TRBJ1-4; no definite D call. V was trimmed by 5 bases and J by 3 bases, leaving 13 bases between them. Germline V gene sequence: CDR1 GTSNPN, CDR2 SVGIG (reference sequence). The length of the CDR3 is 14 residues. CDR3: CAWDTGGPNEKLFF. The CDR3 region has the DNA TGTGCCTGGGATACTGGCGGTCCTAATGAAAAACTGTTTTTT.

This chain joins TRBV6-5 and TRBJ2-4; perhaps D is TRBD1 or TRBD2 (6 bases each). This CDR3 comprises 15 residues. The V and J ends lost 4 bases and 8 bases respectively, with 18 bases between them. CDR1 and CDR2 (germline): MNHEY, SVGAGI. CDR3 in amino acids: CASSSGVGYRDIQYF. The CDR3, as DNA: TGTGCCAGCAGTTCGGGAGTGGGTTACAGGGACATTCAGTACTTC.

The sample holds a few counts of this clone. The chain is built from TRBV18 and TRBJ2-1; the D gene is possibly TRBD1 (5 bases). The CDR3 extends over 14 amino acids. The V end was cut by 4 bases, the J end by 10 bases, with 17 bases between. In germline, CDR1 is KGHSH, CDR2 LQKENI. DNA for the CDR3: TGTGCCAGCTCACGGCAGGGTAAAGATGACGAGCAGTTCTTC. Its protein is CASSRQGKDDEQFF.

V usage is TRBV13 and J usage is TRBJ2-2; 9 bases agree with TRBD1. The CDR3 covers 15 residues. V lost 1 base and J lost 5; bases outside the gene matches: 2. Looked up from germline, CDR1 is PRHDT and CDR2 is FYEKMQ (reference sequence). The CDR3 loop is CASSLVGQGTGELFF. DNA of the CDR3: TGTGCCAGCAGCTTAGTTGGACAGGGGACCGGGGAGCTGTTTTTT.

The chain combines TRBV4-1 with TRBJ2-7, with TRBD1 matching 9 bases. V lost 2 bases and J lost 5; bases outside the gene matches: 4. The CDR3 is 14 residues long. The germline gives CDR1 MGHRA, CDR2 YSYEKL. As DNA, the CDR3 is TGCGCCAGCAGCCAAACAGGGGGCCGGAACGAGCAGTACTTC. It yields the protein CASSQTGGRNEQYF.

The V and J genes are TRBV29-1 and TRBJ2-7; TRBD2 matches 14 bases. The ends lost 3 bases at V and 2 bases at J; junction bases unmatched: 6. The CDR3 loop spans 16 amino acids. Germline lookup yields CDR1 SQVTM and CDR2 ANQGSEA. CDR3 DNA: TGCAGCGTTGAGCCCGGGGGACTAGCGGGGGCCTACGAGCAGTACGTC. This codes for CSVEPGGLAGAYEQYV.

The chain couples TRBV4-2 to TRBJ1-5; D unclear. The CDR3 consists of 13 residues. V lost 0 bases and J lost 5, with 5 bases in between. Germline V lookup: CDR1 LGHNA, CDR2 YNFKEQ. The CDR3 here is CASSQESYQPQHF. CDR3 sequence (DNA): TGTGCCAGCAGCCAAGAATCATATCAGCCCCAGCATTTT.

The chain recombines TRBV13 with TRBJ2-3, with 8 bases aligning to TRBD2. This CDR3 spans 19 amino acids. With 5 bases clipped from V and 2 bases from J, the junction kept 18 bases outside the gene matches. CDR1 is PRHDT and CDR2 is FYEKMQ in the germline V gene (reference sequence). Here the CDR3 reads CASSPTGPPLAATTDTQYF. CDR3 DNA: TGTGCCAGCAGCCCGACGGGTCCCCCACTAGCGGCGACCACAGATACGCAGTATTTT.

The chain recombines TRBV5-1 with TRBJ2-1; a weak D match, TRBD1 (6 bases). V shed 1 base and J shed 2 bases, with 10 bases lying between them. This CDR3 spans 15 amino acids. CDR1 and CDR2 (germline): SGHRS, YFSETQ. CDR3 sequence (DNA): TGCGCCAGCAGCTTGAACAGGGCCACCTACAATGAGCAGTTCTTC. This gives the protein CASSLNRATYNEQFF.

About this clone: One end of the junction fails to match germline, which may point to a read error. This rearrangement joins TRBV29-1 to TRBJ1-2; the match to TRBD1 covers 7 bases. The CDR3 runs to 11 residues. Germline V gene sequence: CDR1 SQVTM, CDR2 ANQGSEA. The CDR3 is CSDGTVYGYTF. DNA of the CDR3: TGTAGTGACGGGACAGTCTATGGCTACACCTTC.

The table lists this clone with a few counts. The chain joins TRBV30 to TRBJ2-7, with D unclear. The CDR3 spans 12 residues. V lost 2 bases, J lost 3 bases, and 8 bases lay in between. Germline lookup yields CDR1 GTSNPN and CDR2 SVGIG (reference sequence). The CDR3: CAWSTTHYEQYF. The CDR3 coding sequence is TGTGCCTGGAGTACCACCCACTACGAGCAGTACTTC. The variable domain in full, with the rest retrieved from reference TRBV30 and TRBJ2-7, is SQTIHQWPATLVQPVGSPLSLECTVEGTSNPNLYWYRQAAGRGLQLLFYSVGIGQISSEVPQNLSASRPQDRQFILSSKKLLLSDSGFYLCAWSTTHYEQYFGPGTRLTVT.

The chain carries TRBV30 and TRBJ2-7; D possibly corresponds to TRBD1 (5 bases). CDR3 size: 13 residues. Trimming cost V 4 bases and J 7 bases, with 17 bases left between them. Germline V gene data show CDR1 as GTSNPN and CDR2 as SVGIG (reference sequence). This chain's CDR3 is CAWNPGRVGEQYF. The CDR3 DNA sequence: TGTGCCTGGAACCCGGGCAGGGTAGGGGAGCAGTACTTC. Using reference TRBV30 and TRBJ2-7 for the parts outside the CDR3, the full variable domain is SQTIHQWPATLVQPVGSPLSLECTVEGTSNPNLYWYRQAAGRGLQLLFYSVGIGQISSEVPQNLSASRPQDRQFILSSKKLLLSDSGFYLCAWNPGRVGEQYFGPGTRLTVT.

V usage is TRBV5-4 and J usage is TRBJ2-3, with 9 bases identical to TRBD2. The junction had 4 bases not matched to a gene; V was cut back by 1 base and J by 1 base. The CDR3 totals 16 residues. The germline CDR1 and CDR2 sequences are SGHNT and YYREEE (reference sequence). The CDR3 sequence: CASSLRLAVGTDTQYF. The CDR3 coding sequence is TGTGCCAGCAGCTTGCGACTAGCGGTGGGCACAGATACGCAGTATTTT. Supplemented by reference TRBV5-4 and TRBJ2-3, the full variable domain reads ETGVTQSPTHLIKTRGQQVTLRCSSQSGHNTVSWYQQALGQGPQFIFQYYREEENGRGNFPPRFSGLQFPNYSSELNVNALELDDSALYLCASSLRLAVGTDTQYFGPGTRLTVL.